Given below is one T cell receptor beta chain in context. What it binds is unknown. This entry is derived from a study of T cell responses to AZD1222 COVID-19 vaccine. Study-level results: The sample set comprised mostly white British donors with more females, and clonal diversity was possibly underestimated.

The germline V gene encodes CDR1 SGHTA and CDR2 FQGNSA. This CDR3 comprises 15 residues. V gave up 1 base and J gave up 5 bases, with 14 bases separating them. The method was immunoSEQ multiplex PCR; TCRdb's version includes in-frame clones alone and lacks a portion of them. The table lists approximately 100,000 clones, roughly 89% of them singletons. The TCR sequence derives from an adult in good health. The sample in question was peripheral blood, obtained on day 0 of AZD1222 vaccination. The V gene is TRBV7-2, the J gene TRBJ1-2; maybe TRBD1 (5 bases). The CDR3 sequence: CASSLGGTGGYGYTF. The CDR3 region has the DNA TGTGCCAGCAGCTTAGGGGGGACGGGCGGATATGGCTACACCTTC.